What follows are 28 T cell receptor beta chains derived from one specimen sequenced in a study of blood T cell repertoires in COVID-19. Profiled with immunoSEQ multiplex PCR; TCRdb holds only in-frame clones, not every one. The table shows 95,000 to 150,000 clones, with 87% occurring only once. Sequenced sample: peripheral blood. The origin of the receptors is a woman aged 70-85 years with acute or convalescent COVID-19.

J is TRBJ2-5 and V is TRBV24-1; 9 nucleotides align to TRBD1. Germline V gene data show CDR1 as KGHDR and CDR2 as SFDVKD. Losses at the gene ends were 2 bases for V and 4 bases for J; bases not matched to a gene: 10. The CDR3 extends over 17 amino acids. CDR3 residues: CATSDWGTGLHGETQYF. In DNA form, the CDR3 reads TGTGCCACCAGTGATTGGGGGACAGGGCTTCACGGAGAGACCCAGTACTTC.

This clone was observed a handful of times. The chain employs TRBV9 and TRBJ2-1; 14 positions agree with TRBD2. Germline CDR1 SGDLS, CDR2 YYNGEE. This CDR3 spans 15 amino acids. Unmatched junction bases numbered 7, after V lost 0 bases and J lost 14 bases. CDR3 residues: CASSVVGTSGGYKFF. CDR3 nucleotide sequence: TGTGCCAGCAGCGTAGTTGGGACTAGCGGGGGATATAAGTTCTTC.

The chain is built from TRBV6-1 and TRBJ1-3; D may be TRBD1 (6 bases). Trimming pared 4 bases from V and 1 base from J, leaving 14 bases between. This CDR3 contains 16 residues. Germline V gives CDR1 MNHNS, CDR2 SASEGT. CDR3 nucleotide sequence: TGTGCCAGCAGTGCACCTACCAGGGGTTCTGGAAACACCATATATTTT. Translation gives CASSAPTRGSGNTIYF.

This clone showed up just once. V usage is TRBV19 and J usage is TRBJ1-1; TRBD1 might be the D (6 bases). Trimming took off 3 bases at V and 11 bases at J, with 13 bases between the two ends. The CDR3 is 12 residues long. Germline V gene sequence: CDR1 LNHDA, CDR2 SQIVND (reference sequence). CDR3 bases: TGTGCCAGTAGTATGGACAGAATTGTCGCTTTCTTT. Translating gives CASSMDRIVAFF.

This rearrangement joins TRBV3-1 (or the pseudogene TRBV3-2) to TRBJ1-4, with 8 bases identical to TRBD1. CDR1 and CDR2 (germline): LGHDT, YNNKEL (reference sequence). The CDR3 length is 14 residues. V was pared by 3 bases and J by 6 bases, with 3 bases of the junction left unmatched. CDR3 amino acids: CASSHGQGHEKLFF. The DNA for the CDR3 is TGTGCCAGCAGCCACGGACAGGGCCATGAAAAACTGTTTTTT.

This clone came up a few times. The V call is TRBV24-1, the J call TRBJ1-5, with D possibly TRBD1 on 6 matching bases. The CDR3 runs to 15 residues. V was shortened by 4 bases and J by 0 bases, with 9 bases between the two germline ends. From germline, CDR1 is KGHDR and CDR2 SFDVKD. CDR3 DNA: TGTGCCACCAGTGAAGGGACACATAGCAATCAGCCCCAGCATTTT. This encodes CATSEGTHSNQPQHF.

This chain joins TRBV28 and TRBJ1-4; D perhaps matches TRBD1 (5 bases). V was cut by 5 bases and J by 11 bases, with 15 bases left in between. The CDR3 covers 13 residues. The germline V gene encodes CDR1 MDHEN and CDR2 SYDVKM. The CDR3 DNA sequence: TGTGCCAGCAGTCATCCAATTGGGGGGAAACTGTTTTTT. This gives the protein CASSHPIGGKLFF.

The chain employs TRBV7-8 and TRBJ2-5, with 8 bases lining up with TRBD1. From germline, CDR1 is SGHVS and CDR2 FQNEAQ. The trim removed 5 bases at V and 3 bases at J, leaving 2 bases unmatched. The CDR3 has 13 residues. CDR3: CASSLGQEETQYF. In nucleotides, the CDR3 is TGTGCCAGCAGCCTGGGACAGGAAGAGACCCAGTACTTC.

The gene calls are TRBV7-9 and TRBJ1-1; TRBD1 aligns across 10 bases. The CDR3 consists of 16 residues. Germline trimming cut 6 bases from V and 4 bases from J; bases unmatched to any gene: 11. Germline CDR1 SEHNR, CDR2 FQNEAQ (reference sequence). The CDR3 sequence: CASRGEDRGYVTEAFF. The CDR3 DNA follows: TGTGCCAGCAGGGGCGAGGACAGGGGGTATGTCACTGAAGCTTTCTTT.

The chain carries TRBV2 and TRBJ1-4; 7 bases map to TRBD1. After removal of 4 bases from V and 1 base from J, the junction contained 6 bases not matched to a gene. Germline V gives CDR1 SNHLY, CDR2 FYNNEI. The CDR3 spans 16 residues. The DNA of the CDR3 is TGTGCCAGCAGTGCAGGGACAGTCGGAACTAATGAAAAACTGTTTTTT. It is translated as CASSAGTVGTNEKLFF.

The chain has TRBV29-1 and TRBJ2-4; the match to TRBD1 covers 11 bases. V trimming: 4 bases; J trimming: 0 bases; junction bases outside the gene matches: 8. The CDR3 sequence is 17 residues long. Germline-derived CDR1 and CDR2 are SQVTM and ANQGSEA. The CDR3 loop reads CSVGGQGAPGAKNIQYF. CDR3 coding DNA: TGCAGCGTTGGCGGACAGGGGGCGCCTGGAGCCAAAAACATTCAGTACTTC. Full variable domain (remainder filled in from reference TRBV29-1 and TRBJ2-4): SAVISQKPSRDICQRGTSLTIQCQVDSQVTMMFWYRQQPGQSLTLIATANQGSEATYESGFVIDKFPISRPNLTFSTLTVSNMSPEDSSIYLCSVGGQGAPGAKNIQYFGAGTRLSVL.

A few counts support this clone. This chain connects TRBV27 to TRBJ2-1; D not resolved. The CDR3 loop spans 14 amino acids. Germline V gene lookup returns CDR1 MNHEY and CDR2 SMNVEV (reference sequence). Trimming removed 3 bases from V and 5 bases from J, with 11 bases in between. The CDR3 protein is CASSFQVPNNEQFF. Written as DNA, the CDR3 is TGTGCCAGCAGTTTTCAGGTGCCTAACAATGAGCAGTTCTTC.

The V call is TRBV5-1, the J call TRBJ1-3; perhaps TRBD1 as D (6 bases). V was clipped by 2 bases and J by 2 bases, with 11 bases between them. Germline-derived CDR1 and CDR2 are SGHRS and YFSETQ. The CDR3 is 15 amino acids. CDR3 nucleotides: TGCGCCAGCAGCTTCCAGGGGTTAGCTGGAAACACCATATATTTT. This translates into CASSFQGLAGNTIYF.

This chain uses TRBV5-5 with TRBJ2-7; 7 bases agree with TRBD1. This CDR3 comprises 16 residues. The V segment lost 2 bases and the J segment 3 bases; nucleotides outside the gene matches: 11. The germline gives CDR1 SGHKS, CDR2 YYEKEE (reference sequence). The CDR3 spells CASSFGQAKGDYEQYF. The CDR3 nucleotides read TGTGCCAGCAGCTTTGGACAGGCGAAAGGGGACTACGAGCAGTACTTC.

The V gene is TRBV19, the J gene TRBJ1-2, with 7 bases that match TRBD1. The CDR3 contains 15 residues. Trimming at V came to 5 bases and at J to 6 bases, leaving 12 bases not matched to a gene. Germline V lookup: CDR1 LNHDA, CDR2 SQIVND (reference sequence). DNA for the CDR3: TGTGCCAGTAGTGCCCCAGGGACAGTATCGAATGGCTACACCTTC. Residues: CASSAPGTVSNGYTF.

The rearrangement joins TRBV6-6 to TRBJ2-7; 13 bases agree with TRBD2. Trimming cost V 6 bases and J 5 bases; bases outside gene matches: 4. Germline V lookup: CDR1 MNHNY, CDR2 SVGAGI (reference sequence). This CDR3 spans 14 amino acids. The CDR3 sequence is CASRLAGGPNEQYF. CDR3 bases: TGTGCCAGCAGACTAGCGGGGGGGCCAAACGAGCAGTACTTC.

The rearrangement joins TRBV27 to TRBJ1-5, with 7 bases aligning to TRBD1. Germline V gene lookup returns CDR1 MNHEY and CDR2 SMNVEV (reference sequence). V shed 0 bases, J shed 7 bases, and the junction held 6 bases outside the gene matches. The CDR3 is 15 residues long. The CDR3 coding sequence is TGTGCCAGCAGTTTATCGGGACAGTTAGGGCAGCCCCAGCATTTT. Its translation is CASSLSGQLGQPQHF.

This rearrangement joins TRBV5-6 to TRBJ2-5; tentative D call: TRBD2 (6 bases). CDR1 and CDR2 (germline): SGHDT, YYEEEE. Trimming shortened V by 4 bases and J by 5 bases, and 18 bases separated the two germline ends. The CDR3 loop spans 15 amino acids. CDR3 protein: CASSPSIREIETQYF. The CDR3, as DNA: TGTGCCAGCAGCCCTAGTATTCGGGAGATCGAGACCCAGTACTTC.

This clone was counted between two and nine times. This chain joins TRBV5-1 and TRBJ1-2, with 8 bases lining up with TRBD1. The V gene end was trimmed by 7 bases and the J gene end by 3 bases; junction bases not matched to a gene: 5. There are 13 residues in the CDR3. Germline CDR1 is SGHRS and CDR2 is YFSETQ. The CDR3 sequence: CASSGTGDYGYTF. The CDR3 DNA follows: TGCGCCAGCTCCGGGACAGGTGACTATGGCTACACCTTC.

This chain uses TRBV6-2 or TRBV6-3 with TRBJ2-3; TRBD1 agrees at 9 bases. CDR1 is MNHEY and CDR2 is SVGEGT in the germline V gene. V lost 4 bases, J lost 8 bases, and 7 bases stayed unmatched. The length of the CDR3 is 14 residues. CDR3 residues: CASSSTGGIGTQYF. For the CDR3, the DNA is TGTGCCAGCAGTTCGACAGGGGGGATAGGTACGCAGTATTTT.

This rearrangement joins TRBV7-3 to TRBJ2-2, with D maybe TRBD2 (5 bases). Germline V gene sequence: CDR1 SGHTA, CDR2 FQGTGA. This CDR3 contains 16 residues. Deletions cut 5 bases from V and 5 bases from J, with 18 bases between. The CDR3 spells CASSTSFRGGTGELFF. CDR3 DNA: TGTGCCAGCAGCACCAGTTTTCGGGGTGGGACCGGGGAGCTGTTTTTT.

This rearrangement joins TRBV2 to TRBJ1-6; weak D call: TRBD1 (6 bases). Per germline, CDR1 SNHLY and CDR2 FYNNEI. This CDR3 contains 13 residues. V was trimmed by 8 bases and J by 11 bases, leaving 16 bases between them. CDR3 nucleotides: TGTGCCAGCGGGGGGGACAAAAGAACACCCCTCCACTTT. This encodes CASGGDKRTPLHF.

V and J are TRBV6-5 and TRBJ1-1, with D unresolved. The CDR3 loop spans 13 amino acids. The germline V gene encodes CDR1 MNHEY and CDR2 SVGAGI. Trimming pared 10 bases from V and 3 bases from J, leaving 15 bases between. This chain's CDR3 is CATVAPVDTEAFF. DNA for the CDR3: TGTGCCACCGTCGCCCCGGTGGACACTGAAGCTTTCTTT.

The gene calls are TRBV5-1 and TRBJ1-6, with 7 nucleotides matching TRBD1. Germline trimming cut 3 bases from V and 0 bases from J; bases unmatched to any gene: 6. CDR1 is SGHRS, CDR2 YFSETQ, per germline. This CDR3 is built from 17 residues. The CDR3 spells CASSWDSPSSYNSPLHF. CDR3 nucleotides: TGCGCCAGCAGCTGGGACAGCCCAAGCTCCTATAATTCACCCCTCCACTTT.

There are a few counts of this clone. CDR3: CASSFQGGPTTEAFF. CDR3 nucleotide sequence: TGCGCCAGCAGCTTCCAGGGGGGTCCGACTACTGAAGCTTTCTTT. This sequence joins TRBV5-1 and TRBJ1-1; 7 bases agree with TRBD1. In germline, CDR1 is SGHRS, CDR2 YFSETQ. Trimming at V came to 2 bases and at J to 5 bases, leaving 9 bases not matched to a gene. This CDR3 has 15 amino acids.

The V call is TRBV2, the J call TRBJ1-5; 7 positions agree with TRBD1. The CDR3 is made up of 15 amino acids. The V gene's germline CDR1 is SNHLY and CDR2 FYNNEI. The trim removed 4 bases at V and 3 bases at J, leaving 6 bases unmatched. CDR3 loop: CASSVMGTDNQPQHF. CDR3 nucleotides: TGTGCCAGCAGTGTTATGGGGACAGACAATCAGCCCCAGCATTTT.

V usage is TRBV15 and J usage is TRBJ2-5; D unclear. This CDR3 is built from 13 residues. Trimming removed 5 bases from V and 5 bases from J, with 12 bases in between. CDR1 and CDR2 from the germline V gene are LNHNV and YYDKDF (reference sequence). The CDR3 loop is CATSVDMVETQYF. CDR3 nucleotides: TGTGCCACCAGCGTAGACATGGTGGAGACCCAGTACTTC. Variable domain in full (rest from reference TRBV15 and TRBJ2-5): DAMVIQNPRYQVTQFGKPVTLSCSQTLNHNVMYWYQQKSSQAPKLLFHYYDKDFNNEADTPDNFQSRRPNTSFCFLDIRSPGLGDTAMYLCATSVDMVETQYFGPGTRLLVL.

The chain is built from TRBV11-2 and TRBJ1-2; 8 nucleotides agree with TRBD1. This CDR3 comprises 13 residues. From germline, CDR1 is SGHAT and CDR2 FQNNGV. V dropped 3 bases and J dropped 6; count of bases not matched to a gene: 3. CDR3 sequence (DNA): TGTGCCAGCAGCTTCGGGACAGGAGATGGCTACACCTTC. Encoded protein: CASSFGTGDGYTF.